The T cell receptor (beta chain) under discussion was sequenced for a study of blood T cells in healthy people across ages. Peripheral blood, around 10 milliliters per donor, was collected. Using a J-beta primer mix together with a sample-barcoded 5' primer, a second PCR was run for roughly 6 to 11 cycles. Via MiXCR, TCRdb re-called the 5' RACE reads, giving one row per CDR3 protein. The sample has about 1.4 million distinct CDR3 sequences, 55% to 75% seen once. General study points: PBMCs that were unsorted prevented a conclusive naive versus antigen-experienced comparison.

Turning to this clonotype: The antigen remains undetermined.

CDR1 MNHEY and CDR2 SMNVEV come from the germline V gene (reference sequence). Trimming cost V 7 bases and J 0 bases; bases outside gene matches: 10. The CDR3 spans 16 residues. The source material was blood. The chain has TRBV27 and TRBJ2-3; 7 bases match TRBD2. The TCR originated in a man between 18 and 35 years old in good health. The CDR3 sequence: CASKAGVLLSTDTQYF. Written as DNA, the CDR3 is TGTGCCAGCAAGGCGGGGGTATTACTAAGCACAGATACGCAGTATTTT.